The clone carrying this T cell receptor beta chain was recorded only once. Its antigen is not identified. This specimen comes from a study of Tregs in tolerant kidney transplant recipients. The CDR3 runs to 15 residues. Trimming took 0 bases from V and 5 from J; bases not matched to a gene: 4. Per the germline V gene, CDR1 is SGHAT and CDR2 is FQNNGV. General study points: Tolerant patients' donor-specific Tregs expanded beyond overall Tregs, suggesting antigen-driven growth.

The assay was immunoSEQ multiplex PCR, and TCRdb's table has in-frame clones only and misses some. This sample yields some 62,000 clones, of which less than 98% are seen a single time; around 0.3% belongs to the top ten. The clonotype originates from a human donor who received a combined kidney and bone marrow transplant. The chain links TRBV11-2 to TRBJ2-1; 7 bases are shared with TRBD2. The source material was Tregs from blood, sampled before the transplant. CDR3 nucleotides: TGTGCCAGCAGCTTAGACGTGGGAGGGGACAATGAGCAGTTCTTC. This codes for CASSLDVGGDNEQFF.